The 22 T cell receptor beta chains given below trace back to one sample, sequenced in a study of shared clonotypes between healthy human individuals. This table comes from immunoSEQ multiplex PCR, and its TCRdb copy is limited to in-frame clones, with some not included. The sample carries about 2.4 million clones, over 85% recorded once. Sequences were obtained from naive CD4+ T cells from PBMCs. Noted subset: CD45RA+ positively selected. Receptors originate from a young man in good health. Some clones in this sample may be carry-over from other donors' samples.

This chain connects TRBV9 to TRBJ2-3; 8 bases map to TRBD2. The CDR3 consists of 15 residues. Germline V CDR1 and CDR2: SGDLS, YYNGEE. V trimming: 2 bases; J trimming: 3 bases; junction bases outside the gene matches: 5. CDR3 coding DNA: TGTGCCAGCAGCGTTCCGGGACTAGTGACAGATACGCAGTATTTT. Its protein is CASSVPGLVTDTQYF.

The chain has TRBV18 and TRBJ2-1; 12 bases agree with TRBD2. This CDR3 is 15 amino acids long. In germline, CDR1 is KGHSH, CDR2 LQKENI. The V segment lost 1 base and the J segment 9 bases; nucleotides outside the gene matches: 4. In DNA, the CDR3 is TGTGCCAGCTCACCACTCCTAGCGGGAGGGGCTGAGCAGTTCTTC. Its translation is CASSPLLAGGAEQFF.

The chain couples TRBV29-1 to TRBJ2-1; D gene ambiguous. V lost 2 bases to trimming and J lost 4 bases, with 15 bases between them. This CDR3 comprises 15 residues. The germline V gene has CDR1 SQVTM and CDR2 ANQGSEA. CDR3 region: CSVETGLSIYNEQFF. The DNA of the CDR3 is TGCAGCGTTGAAACCGGGCTTTCCATTTACAATGAGCAGTTCTTC.

The V gene is TRBV5-1, the J gene TRBJ2-7; 8 bases fit TRBD2. This CDR3 contains 16 residues. V was clipped by 0 bases and J by 5 bases; unmatched bases: 10. The germline V gene has CDR1 SGHRS and CDR2 YFSETQ. The CDR3 region is CASSLVPGGPRNEQYF. CDR3 in DNA: TGCGCCAGCAGCTTGGTGCCGGGAGGGCCGAGAAACGAGCAGTACTTC.

This clone has only one observation. The chain is built from TRBV19 and TRBJ2-7; TRBD2 agrees at 11 bases. Trimming removed 5 bases from V and 0 bases from J; junction bases left unmatched: 3. CDR1 is LNHDA and CDR2 is SQIVND in the germline V gene (reference sequence). The CDR3 is 15 residues long. The CDR3 DNA is TGTGCCAGTAGTGCGGGGACTAGCGGCTCCTACGAGCAGTACTTC. This translates into CASSAGTSGSYEQYF. Complete variable domain (other parts from reference TRBV19 and TRBJ2-7): DGGITQSPKYLFRKEGQNVTLSCEQNLNHDAMYWYRQDPGQGLRLIYYSQIVNDFQKGDIAEGYSVSREKKESFPLTVTSAQKNPTAFYLCASSAGTSGSYEQYFGPGTRLTVT.

Regarding this clone: Other DNA sequences of this sample code for an identical CDR3. The chain uses TRBV28 and TRBJ2-3; either TRBD1 or TRBD2 may fit D (6 bases each). V lost 6 bases and J 4 bases, leaving 14 bases between the germline ends. The CDR3 runs to 14 residues. CDR1 MDHEN and CDR2 SYDVKM come from the germline V gene. The CDR3 DNA reads TGTGCCAGCAGCCTTGGAGGGGGGTCAGATACGCAGTATTTT. This sequence encodes CASSLGGGSDTQYF.

The chain recombines TRBV28 with TRBJ2-7; the match to TRBD2 covers 10 bases. The CDR3 has 15 amino acids. The germline CDR1 and CDR2 sequences are MDHEN and SYDVKM. With V trimmed by 3 bases and J by 2 bases, 4 bases remained unmatched. The CDR3 spells CASSLGSGRPYEQYF. CDR3 nucleotides: TGTGCCAGCAGTTTGGGTAGCGGGAGGCCCTACGAGCAGTACTTC.

The J gene is TRBJ2-7, the V gene TRBV10-1, with 8 bases matching TRBD2. In germline, CDR1 is WNHNN, CDR2 SYGVQD (reference sequence). With V trimmed by 6 bases and J by 5 bases, 15 bases remained unmatched. The CDR3 length is 16 residues. As DNA, the CDR3 is TGCGCCAGCAGCCCAGTGGAGGGACTAGTTTTTCACGAGCAGTACTTC. It translates to CASSPVEGLVFHEQYF.

CDR3 sequence: CASSHLGQPNTEAFF. The CDR3 DNA reads as TGTGCCAGCAGTCACCTGGGACAGCCGAACACTGAAGCTTTCTTT. The gene calls are TRBV6-6 and TRBJ1-1, with 7 bases aligning to TRBD1. The germline gives CDR1 MNHNY, CDR2 SVGAGI (reference sequence). The V and J ends lost 5 bases and 1 base, in that order; junction bases with no gene match: 7. The CDR3 spans 15 residues.

V and J are TRBV5-1 and TRBJ2-7; D is undetermined. Trimming pared 0 bases from V and 3 bases from J, leaving 10 bases between. This CDR3 is built from 14 residues. From germline, CDR1 is SGHRS and CDR2 YFSETQ. CDR3: CASSLVLGYYEQYF. The CDR3 DNA reads TGCGCCAGCAGCTTGGTCCTCGGGTACTACGAGCAGTACTTC.

The chain links TRBV7-3 to TRBJ1-5; 9 bases are a match to TRBD1. Germline V CDR1 and CDR2: SGHTA, FQGTGA. The J segment lost 4 bases and the V segment lost 4 bases, leaving 8 bases of the junction unmatched. The CDR3 sequence is 16 residues long. The CDR3 reads CASSSSGGTGNQPQHF. CDR3 DNA sequence: TGTGCCAGCAGCTCATCAGGTGGGACAGGGAATCAGCCCCAGCATTTT.

The J gene is TRBJ2-7, the V gene TRBV7-9; tentative D call: TRBD2 (5 bases). Between the trimmed V and J ends, which lost 5 bases and 7 bases, there was a span of 18 bases. CDR1 is SEHNR and CDR2 is FQNEAQ in the germline V gene (reference sequence). This CDR3 comprises 14 residues. The CDR3 DNA is TGTGCCAGCAGCATCATAGCGACTCCCCCGGAGCAGTACTTC. It specifies CASSIIATPPEQYF. Using reference TRBV7-9 and TRBJ2-7 for the parts outside the CDR3, the full variable domain is DTGVSQNPRHKITKRGQNVTFRCDPISEHNRLYWYRQTLGQGPEFLTYFQNEAQLEKSRLLSDRFSAERPKGSFSTLEIQRTEQGDSAMYLCASSIIATPPEQYFGPGTRLTVT.

This clone appeared a single time. Additional DNA sequences in this sample encode the identical CDR3. This chain uses TRBV6-6 with TRBJ2-5; D is unresolved. With 2 bases removed from V and 2 bases from J, the gap between germline ends came to 6 bases. The CDR3 has 13 amino acids. Per germline, CDR1 MNHNY and CDR2 SVGAGI (reference sequence). The CDR3 DNA reads TGTGCCAGCAGTTACAGGGCACAAGAGACCCAGTACTTC. This sequence encodes CASSYRAQETQYF.

V and J are TRBV5-6 and TRBJ2-5; the match to TRBD2 covers 8 bases. This CDR3 comprises 14 residues. Germline CDR1 reads SGHDT; CDR2 reads YYEEEE. V lost 4 bases to trimming and J lost 13 bases; unmatched junction nucleotides: 15. CDR3 loop: CASSTRGGASWTYF. The CDR3 nucleotides are TGTGCCAGCAGCACCCGGGGGGGAGCGAGTTGGACGTACTTC.

The chain uses TRBV10-3 and TRBJ2-5; 8 positions match TRBD2. Losses at the gene ends were 5 bases for V and 5 bases for J; bases not matched to a gene: 4. CDR3 size: 13 residues. The germline CDR1 and CDR2 sequences are ENHRY and SYGVKD. The CDR3 DNA reads TGTGCCATCAGTAGCGGGAGTCGGGAGACCCAGTACTTC. Translated: CAISSGSRETQYF.

The gene calls are TRBV5-1 and TRBJ2-7; 9 nucleotides align to TRBD2. The CDR3 is 15 amino acids. Trimming at V came to 1 base and at J to 7 bases, leaving 9 bases not matched to a gene. CDR1 and CDR2 (germline): SGHRS, YFSETQ. CDR3 nucleotides: TGCGCCAGCAGCTTGTTGCCTAGCGGGGTGGGGGAGCAGTACTTC. It specifies CASSLLPSGVGEQYF.

The chain joins TRBV5-1 to TRBJ1-1; tentatively, D is TRBD1 (5 bases). The V gene's germline CDR1 is SGHRS and CDR2 YFSETQ. V was cut by 0 bases and J by 3 bases, with 21 bases left in between. This CDR3 contains 18 residues. CDR3 loop: CASSLDPAGDPRDTEAFF. The CDR3 DNA reads TGCGCCAGCAGCTTGGACCCCGCGGGTGACCCCAGGGACACTGAAGCTTTCTTT.

Points on this clone: The same CDR3 is also encoded by other DNA sequences in this sample. CDR3 DNA sequence: TGTGCCAGCAGCTTGGCCGCGGGGGCGAACACCGGGGAGCTGTTTTTT. This codes for CASSLAAGANTGELFF. The V gene is TRBV5-4, the J gene TRBJ2-2, with TRBD2 matching 7 bases. The CDR3 has 16 amino acids. V gave up 0 bases and J gave up 0 bases; unmatched junction bases: 2. Germline-derived CDR1 and CDR2 are SGHNT and YYREEE (reference sequence).

This rearrangement joins TRBV5-1 to TRBJ2-7; 9 bases agree with TRBD2. The junction had 12 bases not matched to a gene; V was cut back by 4 bases and J by 13 bases. Germline V lookup: CDR1 SGHRS, CDR2 YFSETQ. This CDR3 is 13 amino acids long. The CDR3 DNA follows: TGCGCCAGCAGCGAAGACTCAGGGACTAGCCCTTACTTC. It codes for CASSEDSGTSPYF.

This rearrangement joins TRBV9 to TRBJ2-5, with D unclear. Germline CDR1 is SGDLS and CDR2 is YYNGEE. CDR3 size: 18 residues. V gave up 4 bases and J gave up 4 bases, with 26 bases separating them. The CDR3 loop is CASSPILAYREGGETQYF. The CDR3 DNA reads as TGTGCCAGCAGCCCAATTCTGGCCTACAGAGAAGGTGGAGAGACCCAGTACTTC.

The sample holds one count of this clone. The gene calls are TRBV5-1 and TRBJ2-7; 9 nucleotides align to TRBD2. V shed 6 bases and J 12 bases; nucleotides not matched to a gene: 7. CDR1 SGHRS and CDR2 YFSETQ come from the germline V gene. This CDR3 has 11 residues. The CDR3 DNA is TGCGCCAGCACCGAGCGGGAGGTTATGTACTTC. Translated: CASTEREVMYF.

This chain uses TRBV15 with TRBJ2-5; D is ambiguous. CDR1 is LNHNV, CDR2 YYDKDF, per germline (reference sequence). The CDR3 has 14 amino acids. The germline V and J ends were trimmed by 1 base and 3 bases, with 9 bases remaining between them. The CDR3 is CATSRGTIKETQYF. The CDR3 coding sequence is TGTGCCACCAGCAGAGGAACTATTAAAGAGACCCAGTACTTC.